The 23 T cell receptor beta chains reported below all come from one sample, sequenced in a study of spatial heterogeneity in lung cancer. TCRdb called the 5' RACE reads again in MiXCR, with one record for every CDR3 protein. The sample shows 10,000 to 15,000 distinct CDR3 sequences, about 3.8% of them seen only once. Indicated time point: sample taken at primary tumor resection. The specimen was PBMCs, collected at surgery. The receptor set was obtained from a male donor with early-stage non-small cell lung cancer.

This clonotype was counted ten times or more. The V call is TRBV6-2 or TRBV6-3, the J call TRBJ2-7, with a tentative D call TRBD2 (6 bases). CDR3 length: 16 residues. The germline V gene has CDR1 MNHEY and CDR2 SVGEGT. The ends were cut back, 1 base at V and 6 bases at J, with 19 bases in the middle. The CDR3 sequence is CASSYYVRREALEQYF. DNA of the CDR3: TGTGCCAGCAGTTACTATGTGCGGCGGGAAGCCCTCGAGCAGTACTTC.

This clonotype has at least ten counts. The V and J genes are TRBV29-1 and TRBJ2-1; 8 positions match TRBD1. V lost 3 bases to trimming and J lost 4 bases; unmatched junction nucleotides: 8. The CDR3 runs to 15 residues. CDR1 is SQVTM, CDR2 ANQGSEA, per germline. CDR3 sequence reads: CSVEAQGAIYNEQFF. CDR3 nucleotide sequence: TGCAGCGTTGAGGCCCAGGGGGCAATTTACAATGAGCAGTTCTTC.

This clonotype has just a few counts. The germline gene is not matched at one end of the junction; a read error may be the cause. This rearrangement joins TRBV2 to TRBJ2-6; D is unclear. The CDR3 contains 14 residues. In germline, CDR1 is SNHLY, CDR2 FYNNEI. The CDR3 sequence is CANSQESGANVLTF. CDR3 bases: TGTGCCAACAGTCAAGAGTCTGGGGCCAACGTCCTGACTTTC.

This clonotype appeared many times. The rearrangement joins TRBV6-5 to TRBJ2-7; possibly TRBD2 for D (6 bases). V lost 0 bases and J 2 bases, leaving 11 bases between the germline ends. Germline loops: CDR1 MNHEY, CDR2 SVGAGI. CDR3 length: 15 residues. CDR3 region: CASSYSWEDAYEQYF. As DNA, the CDR3 is TGTGCCAGCAGTTACTCGTGGGAGGACGCCTACGAGCAGTACTTC.

This clonotype is classed as medium-sized. The rearrangement joins TRBV7-2 to TRBJ1-2; 7 nucleotides align to TRBD1. Germline V gives CDR1 SGHTA, CDR2 FQGNSA. The V gene end was trimmed by 1 base and the J gene end by 4 bases; junction bases not matched to a gene: 3. CDR3 length equals 14 residues. CDR3: CASSLEAGGYGYTF. In nucleotides, the CDR3 is TGTGCCAGCAGCTTAGAGGCAGGGGGCTATGGCTACACCTTC.

This clonotype has ten or more counts. The CDR3 region is CASSLEQAYEQYF. The CDR3 DNA follows: TGTGCCAGCAGTTTAGAACAGGCATACGAGCAGTACTTC. This rearrangement joins TRBV12-3 or TRBV12-4 to TRBJ2-7, with D possibly being TRBD1 (5 bases). The CDR3 runs to 13 residues. Trimming left V 1 base short and J 4 bases short, with 8 bases between.

To note about this clonotype: Since the CDR3 does not end with the conserved phenylalanine or tryptophan, this likely comes from a read error. The J gene is TRBJ2-7, the V gene TRBV6-5, with D perhaps given as TRBD1 or TRBD2 (5 bases each). The CDR3 totals 12 residues. Trimming stripped 11 bases from V and 2 bases from J, with 13 bases between. The germline CDR1 and CDR2 sequences are MNHEY and SVGAGI. For the CDR3, the DNA is TGTGCCGCCACGGGGCCCACCTACGAGCAGTACTTG. Its protein is CAATGPTYEQYL.

This clonotype was seen at least ten times. The chain employs TRBV12-3 or TRBV12-4 and TRBJ1-5, with no clear D. Between the trimmed V and J ends, which lost 3 bases and 6 bases, there was a span of 12 bases. The CDR3 is 14 residues long. CDR3 region: CASSFSGERQPQHF. In DNA, the CDR3 is TGTGCCAGCAGTTTTTCCGGGGAGCGTCAGCCCCAGCATTTT.

This clonotype was counted many times. The chain employs TRBV6-5 and TRBJ2-5; perhaps D is TRBD1 or TRBD2 (5 bases each). The germline CDR1 and CDR2 sequences are MNHEY and SVGAGI. This CDR3 comprises 14 residues. Trimming stripped 6 bases from V and 7 bases from J, with 18 bases between. Here the CDR3 DNA reads TGTGCCAGCAGCCAAACAGAACCTGGGGGGACCCAGTACTTC. Translation: CASSQTEPGGTQYF.

There are many counts of this clonotype. The gene calls are TRBV7-8 and TRBJ2-3; D is possibly TRBD2 (5 bases). V was cut by 2 bases and J by 5 bases, with 8 bases left in between. The CDR3 is made up of 13 amino acids. Germline CDR1 SGHVS, CDR2 FQNEAQ. CDR3 sequence: CASSLFEGDTQYF. Written as DNA, the CDR3 is TGTGCCAGCAGCTTATTTGAGGGAGATACGCAGTATTTT.

This clonotype was seen ten or more times. The chain uses TRBV28 and TRBJ2-1; TRBD2 matches at 13 bases. J gave up 7 bases and V 4 bases, and 10 bases lay outside the gene matches. Per germline, CDR1 MDHEN and CDR2 SYDVKM. This CDR3 has 17 residues. The CDR3 reads CASSSPRTSGSLNEQFF. The CDR3 nucleotides read TGTGCCAGCAGTTCTCCACGGACTAGCGGGAGTTTAAATGAGCAGTTCTTC.

This clonotype was counted ten times or more. CDR3 loop: CSASLPLGTQYF. The DNA of the CDR3 is TGCAGTGCTAGCCTTCCCCTCGGGACCCAGTACTTC. The rearrangement links TRBV20-1 to TRBJ2-5; D not resolved. This CDR3 has 12 amino acids. In germline, CDR1 is DFQATT, CDR2 SNEGSKA (reference sequence). V was cut by 3 bases and J by 7 bases, with 12 bases left in between.

V gene TRBV12-3 or TRBV12-4 combines with J gene TRBJ2-5, with 7 bases fitting TRBD2. V shed 5 bases and J 5 bases; nucleotides not matched to a gene: 8. The CDR3 consists of 14 residues. The CDR3 here is CASSPMGRVETQYF. In DNA, the CDR3 is TGTGCCAGCAGTCCAATGGGGAGGGTGGAGACCCAGTACTTC.

This clonotype was observed at least ten times. The chain has TRBV7-2 and TRBJ2-3; 8 bases are a match to TRBD1. The germline V gene has CDR1 SGHTA and CDR2 FQGNSA. This CDR3 comprises 16 residues. V was clipped by 1 base and J by 1 base; unmatched bases: 4. This CDR3 is CASSLGQGLGTDTQYF. The CDR3 DNA reads as TGTGCCAGCAGCTTAGGACAGGGGCTCGGCACAGATACGCAGTATTTT.

In its sample, this clonotype was seen many times. The V gene is TRBV3-1, the J gene TRBJ2-2, with 7 bases identical to TRBD1. Trimming cost V 3 bases and J 5 bases; bases outside gene matches: 3. Germline V gene lookup returns CDR1 LGHDT and CDR2 YNNKEL (reference sequence). The CDR3 covers 14 residues. This CDR3 is CASSQQGETGELFF. The DNA for the CDR3 is TGTGCCAGCAGCCAGCAGGGGGAAACCGGGGAGCTGTTTTTT. Together with reference TRBV3-1 and TRBJ2-2, the CDR3 gives the full variable domain: DTAVSQTPKYLVTQMGNDKSIKCEQNLGHDTMYWYKQDSKKFLKIMFSYNNKELIINETVPNRFSPKSPDKAHLNLHINSLELGDSAVYFCASSQQGETGELFFGEGSRLTVL.

This clonotype was seen at least ten times. The genes are TRBV11-2 and TRBJ1-2; no definite D call. Between the trimmed V and J ends, which lost 5 bases and 4 bases, there was a span of 14 bases. The CDR3 covers 14 residues. The germline CDR1 and CDR2 sequences are SGHAT and FQNNGV. In nucleotides, the CDR3 is TGTGCCAGCAGCGCCAGCCTGAGCGGCTATGGCTACACCTTC. Translated: CASSASLSGYGYTF. The full variable domain, in which reference TRBV11-2 and TRBJ1-2 provide the parts outside the CDR3, is EAGVAQSPRYKIIEKRQSVAFWCNPISGHATLYWYQQILGQGPKLLIQFQNNGVVDDSQLPKDRFSAERLKGVDSTLKIQPAKLEDSAVYLCASSASLSGYGYTFGSGTRLTVV.

This clonotype was counted many times. The chain combines TRBV24-1 with TRBJ2-2; D possibly corresponds to TRBD2 (6 bases). Trimming removed 4 bases at V and 1 base at J, with 18 bases between. Germline CDR1 reads KGHDR; CDR2 reads SFDVKD. The CDR3 is 18 residues long. CDR3: CATSDNRGGTGNTGELFF. In nucleotides, the CDR3 is TGTGCCACCAGTGACAACCGAGGAGGGACGGGGAACACCGGGGAGCTGTTTTTT.

This clonotype has a handful of counts. The rearrangement links TRBV9 to TRBJ1-1; possibly TRBD1 for D (6 bases). The ends were cut back, 4 bases at V and 2 bases at J, with 12 bases in the middle. Germline V CDR1 and CDR2: SGDLS, YYNGEE. This CDR3 region has 14 residues. The CDR3 nucleotides read TGTGCCAGCAGCCCTTCGGACAGCAACACTGAAGCTTTCTTT. This gives the protein CASSPSDSNTEAFF.

This clonotype occurred many times. The chain combines TRBV20-1 with TRBJ1-5; 8 nucleotides line up with TRBD1. CDR3 length: 12 residues. V was clipped by 7 bases and J by 2 bases; unmatched bases: 1. Germline values: CDR1 DFQATT, CDR2 SNEGSKA (reference sequence). This CDR3 reads CSVTGGNQPQHF. The DNA of the CDR3 is TGCAGTGTGACAGGGGGCAATCAGCCCCAGCATTTT.

This clonotype was observed a few times. The chain employs TRBV11-2 and TRBJ2-3; D may be TRBD1 (6 bases). Per germline, CDR1 SGHAT and CDR2 FQNNGV. The CDR3 loop spans 14 amino acids. V was trimmed by 1 base and J by 6 bases, leaving 11 bases between them. The CDR3 loop reads CASSLGQVADTQYF. The CDR3 region has the DNA TGTGCCAGCAGCTTAGGACAGGTAGCCGATACGCAGTATTTT.

This clonotype occurred many times. This chain joins TRBV5-1 and TRBJ2-6; a weak D match, TRBD1 (5 bases). The germline V gene has CDR1 SGHRS and CDR2 YFSETQ. The CDR3 has 17 residues. Trimming pared 0 bases from V and 3 bases from J, leaving 13 bases between. In DNA form, the CDR3 reads TGCGCCAGCAGCTTGGATAGGCCAGGGCATGGGGCCAACGTCCTGACTTTC. Translation: CASSLDRPGHGANVLTF.

With respect to this clonotype: A single base separates this from a much larger clone, so it may be a read error. The final CDR3 position lacks the conserved phenylalanine or tryptophan, pointing to a likely read error. V gene TRBV11-2 combines with J gene TRBJ1-2; 10 nucleotides match TRBD1. Germline CDR1 is SGHAT and CDR2 is FQNNGV. This CDR3 comprises 15 residues. Losses at the gene ends were 3 bases for V and 5 bases for J; bases not matched to a gene: 6. CDR3 protein: CASSFPRDRGYGYTL. Here the CDR3 DNA reads TGTGCCAGCAGCTTCCCCCGGGACAGGGGATATGGCTACACCTTG.

The table lists this clonotype with many counts. This sequence joins TRBV6-2 or TRBV6-3 and TRBJ2-1, with TRBD2 matching over 14 bases. The CDR3 contains 17 residues. The J segment lost 7 bases and the V segment lost 4 bases, leaving 9 bases of the junction unmatched. Germline V lookup: CDR1 MNHEY, CDR2 SVGEGT. The CDR3: CASSLGPGLAGGNEQFF. For the CDR3, the DNA is TGTGCCAGCAGTTTAGGCCCCGGACTAGCGGGAGGTAATGAGCAGTTCTTC.